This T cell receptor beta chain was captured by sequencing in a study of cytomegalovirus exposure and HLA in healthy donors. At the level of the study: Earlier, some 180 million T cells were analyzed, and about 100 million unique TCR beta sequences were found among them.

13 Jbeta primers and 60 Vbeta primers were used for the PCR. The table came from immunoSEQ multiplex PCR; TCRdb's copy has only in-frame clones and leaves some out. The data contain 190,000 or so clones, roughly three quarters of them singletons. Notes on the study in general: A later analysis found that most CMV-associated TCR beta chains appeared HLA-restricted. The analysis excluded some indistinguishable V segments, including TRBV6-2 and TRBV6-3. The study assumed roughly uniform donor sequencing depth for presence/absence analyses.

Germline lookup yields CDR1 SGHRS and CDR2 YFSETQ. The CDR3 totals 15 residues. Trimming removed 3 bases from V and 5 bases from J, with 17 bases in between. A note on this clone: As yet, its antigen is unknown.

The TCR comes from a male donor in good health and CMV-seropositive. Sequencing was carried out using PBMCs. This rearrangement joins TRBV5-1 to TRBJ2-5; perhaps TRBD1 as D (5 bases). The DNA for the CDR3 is TGCGCCAGCAGCTCAACCTGGACATCTGGGGAGACCCAGTACTTC. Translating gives CASSSTWTSGETQYF. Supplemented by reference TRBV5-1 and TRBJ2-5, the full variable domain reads KAGVTQTPRYLIKTRGQQVTLSCSPISGHRSVSWYQQTPGQGLQFLFEYFSETQRNKGNFPGRFSGRQFSNSRSEMNVSTLELGDSALYLCASSSTWTSGETQYFGPGTRLLVL.